The 25 T cell receptor beta chains listed next were all sequenced from one sample in a study of T cells in Graves' hyperthyroidism and ophthalmopathy. The CDR3 regions of TCR beta were amplified from RNA transcripts. First-round RT-PCR of the TCR CDR3 relied on the HTBI primer set. From the multiplex PCR reads, TCRdb called clonotypes with MiXCR, one entry per CDR3 protein. The sample records roughly 400,000 distinct CDR3 sequences, 15% to 18% being singletons. The specimen was blood. The source is a woman aged 18-29 years with Graves' hyperthyroidism that later progressed to Graves' ophthalmopathy.

At least ten counts were recorded for this clonotype. This rearrangement joins TRBV3-1 to TRBJ2-1, with TRBD1 identical over 9 bases. The CDR3 has 14 residues. The V segment lost 5 bases and the J segment 8 bases; nucleotides outside the gene matches: 7. Germline CDR1 and CDR2: LGHDT and YNNKEL (reference sequence). CDR3 amino acids: CASSSGTGNDEQFF. The CDR3 nucleotides read TGTGCCAGCAGCTCCGGGACAGGGAATGATGAGCAGTTCTTC.

Concerning this clonotype itself: This may stem from a read error, because a much larger clone lies one nucleotide away. The CDR3 does not end in the conserved phenylalanine or tryptophan, so this is likely a read error. The rearrangement joins TRBV6-5 to TRBJ2-7; D possibly corresponds to TRBD2 (5 bases). This CDR3 comprises 13 residues. V lost 3 bases, J lost 3 bases, and 9 bases lay in between. Germline CDR1 reads MNHEY; CDR2 reads SVGAGI. DNA of the CDR3: TGTGCCAGCAGTTATTTGACTAACTACGAGCAGTACCTC. Translated: CASSYLTNYEQYL.

About this clonotype: Given a much more abundant clone one base away, this may be a read error. In nucleotides, the CDR3 is TGTGCCACCAGTGGTGCCAGCGGGGTCTCCTACTACGAGCAGTACTTC. It codes for CATSGASGVSYYEQYF. V usage is TRBV24-1 and J usage is TRBJ2-7; 7 bases fit TRBD2. Germline V CDR1 and CDR2: KGHDR, SFDVKD. CDR3 length equals 16 residues. Germline trimming cut 5 bases from V and 3 bases from J; bases unmatched to any gene: 12.

This clonotype turned up a few times. The chain combines TRBV7-9 with TRBJ2-5; D unresolved. Germline V gives CDR1 SEHNR, CDR2 FQNEAQ (reference sequence). V lost 2 bases and J lost 4, with 17 bases in between. This CDR3 comprises 16 residues. The CDR3 loop reads CASSLRIGLSLETQYF. The CDR3 DNA is TGTGCCAGCAGCTTACGGATCGGGCTCTCGCTAGAGACCCAGTACTTC. Using reference TRBV7-9 and TRBJ2-5 for the parts outside the CDR3, the full variable domain is DTGVSQNPRHKITKRGQNVTFRCDPISEHNRLYWYRQTLGQGPEFLTYFQNEAQLEKSRLLSDRFSAERPKGSFSTLEIQRTEQGDSAMYLCASSLRIGLSLETQYFGPGTRLLVL.

This clonotype has ten or more counts. The chain couples TRBV2 to TRBJ1-3; 8 bases align to TRBD1. V dropped 3 bases and J dropped 0; count of bases not matched to a gene: 7. CDR1 SNHLY and CDR2 FYNNEI come from the germline V gene. This CDR3 comprises 17 residues. CDR3 coding DNA: TGTGCCAGCAGTGATGGGACAGGCGTACTCTCTGGAAACACCATATATTTT. Residues: CASSDGTGVLSGNTIYF. Filled out from reference TRBV2 and TRBJ1-3, the complete variable domain reads EPEVTQTPSHQVTQMGQEVILRCVPISNHLYFYWYRQILGQKVEFLVSFYNNEISEKSEIFDDQFSVERPDGSNFTLKIRSTKLEDSAMYFCASSDGTGVLSGNTIYFGEGSWLTVV.

With respect to this clonotype: Given a much more abundant clone one base away, this may be a read error. The genes are TRBV7-3 and TRBJ2-1, with a possible D match to TRBD2 (6 bases). This CDR3 spans 15 amino acids. CDR1 SGHTA and CDR2 FQGTGA come from the germline V gene. The CDR3 loop is CASSPAGGGYNEHFF. For the CDR3, the DNA is TGTGCCAGCAGCCCCGCCGGTGGGGGGTACAATGAGCACTTCTTC.

This clonotype was counted at least ten times. The genes are TRBV20-1 and TRBJ1-4, with TRBD1 matching over 7 bases. This CDR3 contains 14 residues. V was clipped by 5 bases and J by 7 bases; unmatched bases: 10. Germline CDR1 reads DFQATT; CDR2 reads SNEGSKA (reference sequence). CDR3 sequence (DNA): TGCAGTGCTCCTCAGACAGGGAGGAGTGAAAAACTGTTTTTT. Amino acid sequence: CSAPQTGRSEKLFF.

The chain joins TRBV7-2 to TRBJ1-2, with no clear D. Trimming left V 5 bases short and J 6 bases short, with 25 bases between. Germline V gene sequence: CDR1 SGHTA, CDR2 FQGNSA. The CDR3 covers 17 residues. The CDR3: CASSQDRFGSPYDGYTF. CDR3 bases: TGTGCCAGCAGCCAAGATAGGTTCGGGTCTCCCTATGATGGCTACACCTTC.

This clonotype was observed many times. J is TRBJ2-2 and V is TRBV30, with D possibly matching TRBD1 (5 bases). The V gene lost 0 bases and the J gene lost 0 bases, with 8 bases spanning the gap. Germline lookup yields CDR1 GTSNPN and CDR2 SVGIG (reference sequence). This CDR3 has 15 residues. The CDR3: CAWSVGRANTGELFF. As DNA, the CDR3 is TGTGCCTGGAGTGTAGGCAGGGCGAACACCGGGGAGCTGTTTTTT.

This clonotype has a count of ten or more. This sequence joins TRBV6-1 and TRBJ2-2, with D perhaps TRBD1 (6 bases). Trimming left V 5 bases short and J 6 bases short, with 16 bases between. The germline V gene encodes CDR1 MNHNS and CDR2 SASEGT. The CDR3 spans 15 residues. The CDR3 spells CASSPGVLSAGELFF. In nucleotides, the CDR3 is TGTGCCAGCAGTCCAGGGGTGTTGTCGGCCGGGGAGCTGTTTTTT.

This clonotype was detected many times. The chain recombines TRBV12-3 or TRBV12-4 with TRBJ2-3; D is possibly TRBD1 or TRBD2 (6 bases each). This CDR3 contains 16 residues. V was cut by 5 bases and J by 0 bases, with 15 bases left in between. CDR3 in amino acids: CASSPRGTPSTDTQYF. Written as DNA, the CDR3 is TGTGCCAGCAGTCCTCGCGGGACACCCAGCACAGATACGCAGTATTTT.

There are a few counts of this clonotype. This chain connects TRBV19 to TRBJ2-2; 7 bases map to TRBD2. Germline V CDR1 and CDR2: LNHDA, SQIVND (reference sequence). This CDR3 has 17 residues. J gave up 0 bases and V 2 bases, and 6 bases lay outside the gene matches. CDR3 loop: CASSILERDPNTGELFF. DNA of the CDR3: TGTGCCAGTAGTATACTGGAGCGGGACCCGAACACCGGGGAGCTGTTTTTT.

This clonotype has a handful of counts. This chain connects TRBV2 to TRBJ2-7; D tentatively fits TRBD1 or TRBD2 (5 bases each). The CDR3 spans 15 residues. Germline assignment: CDR1 SNHLY and CDR2 FYNNEI. Trimming took off 6 bases at V and 3 bases at J, with 18 bases between the two ends. The CDR3 nucleotides read TGTGCCAGCAGCTCCGGGACGAGAACTTTCTACGAGCAGTACTTC. This translates into CASSSGTRTFYEQYF.

This clonotype appeared once. Mismatch with germline at one junction end may stem from a read error. The genes are TRBV7-3 and TRBJ2-5, with D hard to call. This CDR3 region has 15 residues. Germline CDR1 SGHTA, CDR2 FQGTGA. CDR3 bases: TGTGCCAGCACCTTAGTCGGCCCAGGACGAGAGACCCAGTACTTC. Residues: CASTLVGPGRETQYF.

The count of this clonotype is one. The rearrangement joins TRBV28 to TRBJ2-7; 15 positions match TRBD2. The V gene's germline CDR1 is MDHEN and CDR2 SYDVKM. The CDR3 length is 19 residues. The trim removed 6 bases at V and 0 bases at J, leaving 12 bases unmatched. CDR3 DNA: TGTGCCAGCAGCACGCCGGGACTAGCGGGAGGACCCCTCTCCTACGAGCAGTACTTC. It specifies CASSTPGLAGGPLSYEQYF.

The chain combines TRBV7-8 with TRBJ1-3; 7 bases are a match to TRBD1. The CDR3 extends over 18 amino acids. With 1 base clipped from V and 0 bases from J, the junction kept 9 bases outside the gene matches. CDR1 is SGHVS, CDR2 FQNEAQ, per germline. The CDR3: CASSLGKDRRSSGNTIYF. The CDR3 coding sequence is TGTGCCAGCAGCTTAGGGAAGGACAGGAGGAGCTCTGGAAACACCATATATTTT.

In its sample, this clonotype was seen many times. This chain uses TRBV6-2 or TRBV6-3 with TRBJ2-7; D remains ambiguous. Germline CDR1 is MNHEY and CDR2 is SVGEGT. The ends were cut back, 0 bases at V and 3 bases at J, with 12 bases in the middle. The CDR3 totals 15 residues. The CDR3 sequence: CASSYSKGSGYEQYF. In nucleotides, the CDR3 is TGTGCCAGCAGTTACTCGAAGGGTTCGGGCTACGAGCAGTACTTC.

This clonotype was seen many times. V usage is TRBV2 and J usage is TRBJ1-5; no clear D. The V gene's germline CDR1 is SNHLY and CDR2 FYNNEI. V was trimmed by 1 base and J by 8 bases, leaving 15 bases between them. The CDR3 has 15 residues. As DNA, the CDR3 is TGTGCCAGCAGTGAAGATTGGGGTCGGCGGGAGCCCCAGCATTTT. It encodes CASSEDWGRREPQHF.

The chain employs TRBV5-4 and TRBJ2-3, with a weak D call TRBD2 (6 bases). The ends were cut back, 4 bases at V and 5 bases at J, with 17 bases in the middle. The CDR3 totals 15 residues. CDR1 and CDR2 (germline): SGHNT, YYREEE (reference sequence). This CDR3 is CASSKWHTGVDTQYF. The CDR3 DNA is TGTGCCAGCAGCAAGTGGCACACGGGAGTAGATACGCAGTATTTT.

This clonotype was seen repeatedly, ten times or more. The chain links TRBV20-1 to TRBJ2-7; 10 bases fit TRBD1. V was clipped by 0 bases and J by 5 bases; unmatched bases: 7. The germline V gene encodes CDR1 DFQATT and CDR2 SNEGSKA (reference sequence). CDR3 length equals 15 residues. CDR3: CSARDRDRGMDEQYF. CDR3 DNA sequence: TGCAGTGCTAGAGACCGGGACAGGGGAATGGACGAGCAGTACTTC.

This clonotype was detected a few times. The genes are TRBV2 and TRBJ2-1, with 8 bases lining up with TRBD2. Germline loops: CDR1 SNHLY, CDR2 FYNNEI. The CDR3 is made up of 12 amino acids. The J segment lost 16 bases and the V segment lost 4 bases, leaving 9 bases of the junction unmatched. Written as DNA, the CDR3 is TGTGCCAGCAGTGGAGAAGCGGGAGTTCTATTCTTC. Encoded protein: CASSGEAGVLFF. The full variable domain, completed using reference TRBV2 and TRBJ2-1, is EPEVTQTPSHQVTQMGQEVILRCVPISNHLYFYWYRQILGQKVEFLVSFYNNEISEKSEIFDDQFSVERPDGSNFTLKIRSTKLEDSAMYFCASSGEAGVLFFGPGTRLTVL.

This chain links TRBV30 with TRBJ1-3; maybe TRBD1 (6 bases). The CDR3 extends over 14 amino acids. Trimming shortened V by 0 bases and J by 2 bases, and 8 bases separated the two germline ends. Germline assignment: CDR1 GTSNPN and CDR2 SVGIG (reference sequence). Here the CDR3 DNA reads TGTGCCTGGAGTGTAAGGGGGACTGGAAACACCATATATTTT. Residues: CAWSVRGTGNTIYF.

This rearrangement joins TRBV9 to TRBJ1-4; TRBD1 might be the D (5 bases). Trimming removed 4 bases from V and 4 bases from J, with 17 bases in between. CDR1 and CDR2 (germline): SGDLS, YYNGEE. CDR3 length: 16 amino acids. CDR3 bases: TGTGCCAGCAGCTTATCGACTGGGGGGATTAATGAAAAACTGTTTTTT. Translation: CASSLSTGGINEKLFF.

This clonotype was seen a handful of times. The genes are TRBV24-1 and TRBJ2-1; no definite D call. Per the germline V gene, CDR1 is KGHDR and CDR2 is SFDVKD. The CDR3 totals 15 residues. V lost 2 bases and J 7 bases, leaving 14 bases between the germline ends. The CDR3 region is CATSDSWTLGNEQFF. DNA for the CDR3: TGTGCCACCAGTGATTCGTGGACCCTAGGTAATGAGCAGTTCTTC.

There are many counts of this clonotype. CDR3 in DNA: TGTGCCAGCACCGTGTTAAGTAATAGCAATCAGCCCCAGCATTTT. As protein: CASTVLSNSNQPQHF. V and J are TRBV2 and TRBJ1-5; D remains ambiguous. The CDR3 length is 15 residues. V was clipped by 7 bases and J by 0 bases, with 13 bases between them. Per the germline V gene, CDR1 is SNHLY and CDR2 is FYNNEI. Variable domain in full (rest from reference TRBV2 and TRBJ1-5): EPEVTQTPSHQVTQMGQEVILRCVPISNHLYFYWYRQILGQKVEFLVSFYNNEISEKSEIFDDQFSVERPDGSNFTLKIRSTKLEDSAMYFCASTVLSNSNQPQHFGDGTRLSIL.